Presented here are 27 T cell receptor beta chains from one specimen sequenced in a study of vaccination and CD4 T cells after COVID-19. Treatment given: approximately 11-day PBMC culture with coronavirus spike peptide pools or control peptides (ViraFEST assay). These receptors are not linked to any known antigen. Sequenced with the Oncomine TCR Beta short-read assay was DNA taken from cultured CD4+ T cells. One entry per CDR3 protein results from TCRdb running MiXCR on the PCR reads. Among fewer than 20,000 distinct CDR3 sequences listed, about 44% were seen once. Input material: CD4+ T cells from blood, cultured in vitro. The receptors were sampled from a human donor who had recovered from COVID-19.

This clonotype has more than one count but fewer than ten. This sequence joins TRBV7-2 and TRBJ2-5; 7 positions agree with TRBD1. The V gene end was trimmed by 5 bases and the J gene end by 5 bases; junction bases not matched to a gene: 8. The germline V gene has CDR1 SGHTA and CDR2 FQGNSA. The CDR3 spans 14 residues. The CDR3, as DNA: TGTGCCAGCAGCCGACAGGGATTGCTGGAGACCCAGTACTTC. Translating gives CASSRQGLLETQYF. The entire variable domain, with the rest obtained from reference TRBV7-2 and TRBJ2-5, is as follows: GAGVSQSPSNKVTEKGKDVELRCDPISGHTALYWYRQSLGQGLEFLIYFQGNSAPDKSGLPSDRFSAERTGGSVSTLTIQRTQQEDSAVYLCASSRQGLLETQYFGPGTRLLVL.

This chain joins TRBV7-2 and TRBJ1-4; the D gene is possibly TRBD1 (6 bases). This CDR3 has 14 residues. Germline values: CDR1 SGHTA, CDR2 FQGNSA. Between the trimmed V and J ends, which lost 0 bases and 7 bases, there was a span of 9 bases. CDR3: CASSLADSLEKLFF. CDR3 coding DNA: TGTGCCAGCAGCTTAGCGGACAGTCTTGAAAAACTGTTTTTT.

The genes are TRBV25-1 and TRBJ1-1; D not certain. CDR1 is MGHDK and CDR2 is SYGVNS in the germline V gene. V lost 7 bases, J lost 0 bases, and 9 bases lay in between. This CDR3 contains 13 residues. The CDR3 nucleotides are TGTGCCAGCATAAACACAGTGAACACTGAAGCTTTCTTT. This encodes CASINTVNTEAFF.

This rearrangement joins TRBV28 to TRBJ1-5, with a possible D match to TRBD1 (6 bases). Trimming removed 6 bases at V and 5 bases at J, with 17 bases between. The CDR3 spans 15 residues. Germline values: CDR1 MDHEN, CDR2 SYDVKM. This CDR3 is CASRLPGQVYQPQHF. The CDR3 DNA follows: TGTGCCAGCAGACTACCGGGACAAGTTTATCAGCCCCAGCATTTT.

This clonotype appeared a few times. The V gene is TRBV2, the J gene TRBJ1-5; D remains ambiguous. The CDR3 extends over 14 amino acids. The V and J ends lost 5 bases and 1 base respectively, with 9 bases between them. Germline V gene data show CDR1 as SNHLY and CDR2 as FYNNEI. CDR3 protein: CASSNRHSNQPQHF. In DNA form, the CDR3 reads TGTGCCAGCAGTAACAGACACAGCAATCAGCCCCAGCATTTT.

This rearrangement joins TRBV5-4 to TRBJ2-7, with D uncertain. The CDR3 loop spans 17 amino acids. V was clipped by 4 bases and J by 1 base, with 21 bases between them. The germline CDR1 and CDR2 sequences are SGHNT and YYREEE (reference sequence). Written as DNA, the CDR3 is TGTGCCAGCAGCCGCTCTCAAACCCGTTCCTATTCCTACGAGCAGTACTTC. It translates to CASSRSQTRSYSYEQYF.

This chain joins TRBV6-1 and TRBJ2-7; D ambiguous. The CDR3 consists of 11 residues. Germline V gene sequence: CDR1 MNHNS, CDR2 SASEGT. The ends were cut back, 7 bases at V and 3 bases at J, with 7 bases in the middle. CDR3 sequence (DNA): TGTGCCAGCACTTTGAACTACGAGCAGTACTTC. Its protein product is CASTLNYEQYF.

This clonotype was counted a few times. The CDR3 sequence is CATSVRDQETQYF. The CDR3 nucleotides read TGTGCCACCAGCGTACGAGACCAAGAGACCCAGTACTTC. V gene TRBV15 combines with J gene TRBJ2-5; D gene ambiguous. The V gene lost 5 bases and the J gene lost 0 bases, with 7 bases spanning the gap. Germline values: CDR1 LNHNV, CDR2 YYDKDF (reference sequence). The CDR3 runs to 13 residues. The variable domain in full, with the rest retrieved from reference TRBV15 and TRBJ2-5, is DAMVIQNPRYQVTQFGKPVTLSCSQTLNHNVMYWYQQKSSQAPKLLFHYYDKDFNNEADTPDNFQSRRPNTSFCFLDIRSPGLGDTAMYLCATSVRDQETQYFGPGTRLLVL.

CDR3 bases: TGTGCCACCAGTGATTTTCGGGGACTCGGGGGCACCGGGGAGCTGTTTTTT. Protein sequence: CATSDFRGLGGTGELFF. V and J are TRBV24-1 and TRBJ2-2; weak D call: TRBD2 (6 bases). The CDR3 consists of 17 residues. Trimming stripped 1 base from V and 4 bases from J, with 15 bases between. Germline values: CDR1 KGHDR, CDR2 SFDVKD.

This sequence joins TRBV20-1 and TRBJ2-5; D perhaps matches TRBD2 (5 bases). Germline assignment: CDR1 DFQATT and CDR2 SNEGSKA (reference sequence). The V end lost 5 bases, the J end lost 5 bases, and 15 bases lay between the germline ends. CDR3 length: 13 residues. CDR3 sequence (DNA): TGCAGTGCTTTGAGGGAGTTACGGGAGACCCAGTACTTC. Translation gives CSALRELRETQYF.

The rearrangement uses TRBV20-1 and TRBJ2-3; 8 bases are a match to TRBD2. The junction had 15 bases not matched to a gene; V was cut back by 0 bases and J by 1 base. The germline V gene has CDR1 DFQATT and CDR2 SNEGSKA (reference sequence). The CDR3 covers 19 residues. CDR3 sequence: CSARDSQREMVKGTDTQYF. In DNA, the CDR3 is TGCAGTGCTAGAGATTCACAGCGGGAGATGGTCAAGGGCACAGATACGCAGTATTTT.

CDR3 protein: CATGTGTIYSNQPQHF. DNA for the CDR3: TGTGCCACCGGGACCGGGACAATTTATAGCAATCAGCCCCAGCATTTT. The rearrangement links TRBV15 to TRBJ1-5; D may be TRBD1 (6 bases). The CDR3 covers 16 residues. Germline V gene data show CDR1 as LNHNV and CDR2 as YYDKDF (reference sequence). Trimming stripped 8 bases from V and 0 bases from J, with 17 bases between.

The V and J genes are TRBV5-4 and TRBJ2-5; tentatively, D is TRBD2 (6 bases). Trimming removed 0 bases at V and 6 bases at J, with 9 bases between. Per the germline V gene, CDR1 is SGHNT and CDR2 is YYREEE (reference sequence). The CDR3 spans 13 residues. In DNA, the CDR3 is TGTGCCAGCAGCTTGGGGGGGGAACAGACCCAGTACTTC. Translation gives CASSLGGEQTQYF.

The rearrangement links TRBV28 to TRBJ1-3; D is perhaps TRBD1 (6 bases). The V and J ends lost 6 bases and 0 bases respectively, with 18 bases between them. CDR3 size: 17 residues. Germline lookup yields CDR1 MDHEN and CDR2 SYDVKM. In DNA form, the CDR3 reads TGTGCCAGCAGGGAAGGGGGAGCAGGCGACTCTGGAAACACCATATATTTT. As protein: CASREGGAGDSGNTIYF.

J is TRBJ1-4 and V is TRBV7-9, with D possibly matching TRBD1 (5 bases). The germline V gene encodes CDR1 SEHNR and CDR2 FQNEAQ (reference sequence). The CDR3 has 15 amino acids. V was shortened by 5 bases and J by 2 bases, with 12 bases between the two germline ends. CDR3 nucleotides: TGTGCCAGCAGCCCCCAAGGGGCGACTAATGAAAAACTGTTTTTT. The encoded protein is CASSPQGATNEKLFF.

In nucleotides, the CDR3 is TGCAGTGCCAGACTAGCGCTTCAAGAGACCCAGTACTTC. This sequence encodes CSARLALQETQYF. This chain connects TRBV20-1 to TRBJ2-5, with 8 bases aligning to TRBD2. The CDR3 is 13 amino acids. The germline CDR1 and CDR2 sequences are DFQATT and SNEGSKA (reference sequence). V lost 6 bases to trimming and J lost 2 bases; unmatched junction nucleotides: 5.

The chain joins TRBV20-1 to TRBJ2-1, with D possibly being TRBD2 (6 bases). This CDR3 has 16 residues. Trimming removed 3 bases from V and 7 bases from J, with 22 bases in between. CDR1 is DFQATT and CDR2 is SNEGSKA in the germline V gene (reference sequence). The CDR3 DNA reads as TGCAGTGCTAGCCCAATGGGGGGAGTAGGTAGGAATGAGCAGTTCTTC. Protein: CSASPMGGVGRNEQFF.

The V and J genes are TRBV28 and TRBJ1-5; 7 bases are shared with TRBD1. CDR1 is MDHEN, CDR2 SYDVKM, per germline. CDR3 length equals 17 residues. Losses at the gene ends were 4 bases for V and 2 bases for J; bases not matched to a gene: 11. CDR3 nucleotides: TGTGCCAGCAGTTCTACGAAAGACAGGGTAGGCAATCAGCCCCAGCATTTT. Translation gives CASSSTKDRVGNQPQHF.

This chain uses TRBV2 with TRBJ1-6, with 10 positions matching TRBD1. The CDR3 is 15 amino acids. CDR1 and CDR2 (germline): SNHLY, FYNNEI. V lost 6 bases to trimming and J lost 9 bases; unmatched junction nucleotides: 8. The CDR3 DNA reads as TGTGCCAGCAGCGCCCCGGGACAGGGGATTTCACCCCTCCACTTT. Translated, it gives CASSAPGQGISPLHF. Using reference TRBV2 and TRBJ1-6 for the parts outside the CDR3, the full variable domain is EPEVTQTPSHQVTQMGQEVILRCVPISNHLYFYWYRQILGQKVEFLVSFYNNEISEKSEIFDDQFSVERPDGSNFTLKIRSTKLEDSAMYFCASSAPGQGISPLHFGNGTRLTVT.

J is TRBJ2-7 and V is TRBV5-8; 9 bases are shared with TRBD1. The trim removed 6 bases at V and 7 bases at J, leaving 14 bases unmatched. The CDR3 consists of 15 residues. Germline assignment: CDR1 SGHTS and CDR2 YDEGEE. CDR3 protein: CASTRAGTGLGEQYF. The CDR3, as DNA: TGTGCCAGCACCCGAGCCGGGACAGGGCTGGGGGAGCAGTACTTC.

The J gene is TRBJ2-5, the V gene TRBV10-3; weak D call: TRBD1 (6 bases). This CDR3 has 14 amino acids. Germline V CDR1 and CDR2: ENHRY, SYGVKD. The CDR3 nucleotides read TGTGTCACATGGGACACCGGAGACCAAGAGACCCAGTACTTC. It translates to CVTWDTGDQETQYF.

This chain links TRBV6-1 with TRBJ1-1; 8 bases match TRBD1. Trimming removed 6 bases from V and 7 bases from J; junction bases left unmatched: 4. The CDR3 covers 12 residues. Germline assignment: CDR1 MNHNS and CDR2 SASEGT. The CDR3: CASSGQGREAFF. Written as DNA, the CDR3 is TGTGCCAGCAGCGGACAGGGACGTGAAGCTTTCTTT.

This clonotype was counted a single time. The chain couples TRBV10-3 to TRBJ2-7; 15 nucleotides match TRBD2. This CDR3 region has 18 residues. CDR1 is ENHRY and CDR2 is SYGVKD in the germline V gene. The trim removed 3 bases at V and 4 bases at J, leaving 10 bases unmatched. The CDR3 sequence: CAISELPGLAGGVYEQYF. In DNA form, the CDR3 reads TGTGCCATCAGTGAACTTCCGGGACTAGCGGGAGGTGTGTACGAGCAGTACTTC.

This clonotype was detected only a few times. The chain combines TRBV20-1 with TRBJ2-7; no clear D. This CDR3 region has 14 residues. CDR1 DFQATT and CDR2 SNEGSKA come from the germline V gene (reference sequence). Trimming took off 2 bases at V and 3 bases at J, with 14 bases between the two ends. CDR3 DNA: TGCAGTGCTAGAAACCCGACCTCCGACTACGAGCAGTACTTC. It encodes CSARNPTSDYEQYF.

This chain uses TRBV6-1 with TRBJ1-2; the D is unclear. Germline CDR1 MNHNS, CDR2 SASEGT. V dropped 9 bases and J dropped 2 bases, with 13 bases sitting between them. This CDR3 is built from 13 residues. As DNA, the CDR3 is TGTGCCAGTAGGAGGGAGGAGAACTATGGCTACACCTTC. It specifies CASRREENYGYTF.

This chain uses TRBV20-1 with TRBJ1-2; D unresolved. The germline gives CDR1 DFQATT, CDR2 SNEGSKA (reference sequence). This CDR3 region has 15 residues. Trimming took off 6 bases at V and 2 bases at J, with 19 bases between the two ends. CDR3 nucleotide sequence: TGCAGTGCCAGACCCCGACGACCGGGAAACTATGGCTACACCTTC. Its protein product is CSARPRRPGNYGYTF.

Comments on this clonotype: It may be a read error: a sequence one base away is much more abundant. The chain couples TRBV6-1 to TRBJ2-5, with D possibly being TRBD2 (6 bases). This CDR3 comprises 15 residues. Per the germline V gene, CDR1 is MNHNS and CDR2 is SASEGT. The CDR3 bases are TGTGCCAGCAGTGAACGGAGTGACGGTCGGGAGACCCAGTGCTTC. Its protein product is CASSERSDGRETQCF.